This is a list of T cell receptor beta chains from one sample in a study of blood T cell repertoires in COVID-19. Produced via immunoSEQ multiplex PCR; TCRdb's table is partial and in-frame only. The profile shows some 150,000 clones, approximately 80% of them singletons. Specimen: peripheral blood. These receptor sequences come from an older woman with COVID-19, enrolled during active disease. Each CDR3 is given with its conserved first and last residue. The D gene is left open where the match is weak. For some rows the clone size is stated as once, few or many, or as a class when expanded; others skip it.

V gene,clone size,J gene,D gene,CDR3 DNA,CDR3 protein
TRBV5-7,-,TRBJ2-1,-,TGTGCCAGCCACAAGCGGGCCGTGACCTACAATGAGCAGTTCTTC,CASHKRAVTYNEQFF
TRBV6-2/TRBV6-3,-,TRBJ2-1,TRBD1,TGTGCCAGCAGCTTAGACAGGGCTTCGTCCAATGAGCAGTTCTTC,CASSLDRASSNEQFF
TRBV5-1,-,TRBJ1-2,TRBD1,TGCGCCAGCAGTCCGACAGGGCTCTATGGCTACACCTTC,CASSPTGLYGYTF
TRBV19,-,TRBJ2-2,-,TGTGCCAGTAGTCCGGGTTATTCGGCCGGGGAGCTGTTTTTT,CASSPGYSAGELFF
TRBV6-5,-,TRBJ1-5,-,TGTGCCAGCGAGCTGGATGGCCAGGGCGGTCAGCCCCAGCATTTT,CASELDGQGGQPQHF
TRBV7-8,-,TRBJ1-1,TRBD1,TGTGCCAGCAGAACCACAGGGGGGGTTGAAGCTTTCTTT,CASRTTGGVEAFF
TRBV19,-,TRBJ1-3,-,TGTGCCAGTAGTATTTGGCAGTCTGGAAACACCATATATTTT,CASSIWQSGNTIYF
TRBV11-3,-,TRBJ1-2,-,TGTGCCAGCATGTTCTGGGGGAGGGCACCCGGGAACTATGGCTACACCTTC,CASMFWGRAPGNYGYTF
TRBV29-1,-,TRBJ1-1,TRBD1,TGCAGCGCCGGGACAGGGGCGCTGAACACTGAAGCTTTCTTT,CSAGTGALNTEAFF
TRBV7-2,-,TRBJ1-1,-,TGTGCCAGCAGCTTAGCCTCTACAGGCGGTAAGGCCACTGAAGCTTTCTTT,CASSLASTGGKATEAFF
TRBV19,once,TRBJ1-2,TRBD1,TGTGCCAGTGAAAGGTCGGGACAGGGGGCCAACTATGGCTACACCTTC,CASERSGQGANYGYTF
TRBV19,once,TRBJ2-3,TRBD2,TGTGCCAGTAGTATACGGACTAGCCGTAGCACAGATACGCAGTATTTT,CASSIRTSRSTDTQYF
TRBV7-6,-,TRBJ2-2,TRBD1,TGTGCCAGCAGCCGGGACAGGGCGAACACCGGGGAGCTGTTTTTT,CASSRDRANTGELFF
TRBV7-3,once,TRBJ1-1,-,TGTGCCAGCAGCGTCAGATTGAACACTGAAGCTTTCTTT,CASSVRLNTEAFF
TRBV7-9,few,TRBJ2-3,-,TGTGCCAGCAGCTTAGGAGAAAGCACAGATACGCAGTATTTT,CASSLGESTDTQYF
TRBV29-1,-,TRBJ2-3,-,TGCAGCGTTGAAGATCTTCGGACAGCGCTAAGGGCAGATACGCAGTATTTT,CSVEDLRTALRADTQYF
TRBV7-3,-,TRBJ2-6,TRBD1,TGTGCCAGCAGCTACGGACAGGGGTGGGCCAACGTCCTGACTTTC,CASSYGQGWANVLTF
TRBV3-1/TRBV3-2,-,TRBJ1-2,-,TGTGCCAGCAGCCCTACCCGGACAGCAAACTATGGCTACACCTTC,CASSPTRTANYGYTF
TRBV7-8,-,TRBJ1-1,-,TGTGCCAGCAGCTTGGGGCAGACCACTGAAGCTTTCTTT,CASSLGQTTEAFF
TRBV18,-,TRBJ1-1,-,TGTGCCAGCTCATTCACTTTTCTTCGTGCCGGCACTGAAGCTTTCTTT,CASSFTFLRAGTEAFF
TRBV3-1/TRBV3-2,-,TRBJ2-7,TRBD2,TGTGCCAGCAGCCAAGCAGCTAGCGGGATCTACGAGCAGTACTTC,CASSQAASGIYEQYF
TRBV3-1/TRBV3-2,-,TRBJ1-3,TRBD1,TGTGCCAGCAGCCGCCGCGGACAGGGCGGAGGAAACACCATATATTTT,CASSRRGQGGGNTIYF
TRBV19,-,TRBJ1-1,TRBD1,TGTGCCAGTGGTTTCAGGGGGGTCACTGAAGCTTTCTTT,CASGFRGVTEAFF
TRBV18,-,TRBJ2-4,-,TGTGCCAGCTCACCAACTGCTGATCCCTTAAACATTCAGTACTTC,CASSPTADPLNIQYF
TRBV4-2,-,TRBJ1-1,TRBD1,TGTGCCAGCAGCCCGAGGAGCAGGGGGTCCCTGAACACTGAAGCTTTCTTT,CASSPRSRGSLNTEAFF
TRBV3-1/TRBV3-2,once,TRBJ2-3,-,TGTGCCAGCAGCCCTAGGACACGCACAGATACGCAGTATTTT,CASSPRTRTDTQYF